The rows below give T cell receptor beta chains drawn from one sample of a study of cytomegalovirus exposure and HLA in healthy donors. Generated by immunoSEQ multiplex PCR, the TCRdb table keeps only in-frame clones and is missing some. The sample lists approximately 110,000 clones, 75% to 80% occurring once. The sample comprised PBMCs. The source is a man in his forties in good health and CMV-seronegative. Both conserved end residues are part of each CDR3. Each record gives: clone size, J gene, D gene, V gene, CDR3 DNA, CDR3 protein. A D gene is named only where the DNA matches it firmly. Clone sizes are given selectively: once, few, many, or a class where the clone is expanded.

>.|TRBJ2-1|TRBD2|TRBV4-2
TGTGCCAGCAGTTTTAGTTTCGGGGGGGCCTTAAATGAGCAGTTCTTC
CASSFSFGGALNEQFF
>.|TRBJ2-4|.|TRBV6-4
TGTGCCAGCAGGTCGACGGCGGGCGATTTAGCCAAAAACATTCAGTACTTC
CASRSTAGDLAKNIQYF
>.|TRBJ2-7|TRBD2|TRBV27
TGTGCCAGCAGTCCAAGAGGAGCGGGGGCCCACTACGAGCAGTACTTC
CASSPRGAGAHYEQYF
>once|TRBJ1-2|.|TRBV14
TGTGCCAGCAGCCAAGGGGGGGGGCTCCATGGCTACACCTTC
CASSQGGGLHGYTF
>.|TRBJ2-5|TRBD1|TRBV6-5
TGTGCCAGCAGTCCAATTACAGGGGTCGAGACCCAGTACTTC
CASSPITGVETQYF
>.|TRBJ2-5|.|TRBV5-6
TGTGCCAGCAGCTTTCAGCGGGTAGAGACCCAGTACTTC
CASSFQRVETQYF
>.|TRBJ2-7|.|TRBV5-1
TGCGCCAGCAGCTTGGTGGGGGGTGCCCTCGAGCAGTACTTC
CASSLVGGALEQYF
>.|TRBJ1-2|TRBD1|TRBV6-5
TGTGCCAGCAGTTACGGTTCGGGACAGGCGTTATATGGCTACACCTTC
CASSYGSGQALYGYTF
>.|TRBJ2-5|TRBD2|TRBV5-1
TGCGCCAGCATGAGAGGTAGCGGGGGGGAAGAGACCCAGTACTTC
CASMRGSGGEETQYF
>.|TRBJ2-6|.|TRBV6-5
TGTGCCAGCAGGCGGAACTCTGGGGCCAACGTCCTGACTTTC
CASRRNSGANVLTF
>.|TRBJ2-1|.|TRBV7-6
TGTGCCAGCAGCTTAGCAGGGGGCAATGAGCAGTTCTTC
CASSLAGGNEQFF
>.|TRBJ2-7|TRBD1|TRBV9
TGTGCCAGCAGCGCGGGACAGAACTCCTACGAGCAGTACTTC
CASSAGQNSYEQYF
>once|TRBJ1-6|TRBD1|TRBV9
TGTGCCAGCAGCGTAACTCGGGACAGGATCAATTCACCCCTCCACTTT
CASSVTRDRINSPLHF
>.|TRBJ1-1|.|TRBV18
TGTGCCAGCTCACCTACTATAGGGGGAATAGACACTGAAGCTTTCTTT
CASSPTIGGIDTEAFF
>.|TRBJ2-7|.|TRBV11-2
TGTGCCAGCAGCTTATTTCAGGATATCTCCTACGAGCAGTACTTC
CASSLFQDISYEQYF
>.|TRBJ1-2|TRBD1|TRBV4-3
TGCGCCAGCAGCCAAGAATTTACAGGGGGCGACTATGGCTACACCTTC
CASSQEFTGGDYGYTF
>.|TRBJ2-2|.|TRBV5-1
TGCGCCAGCAGCTTGGAGAAGGGGGCCGGGGAGCTGTTTTTT
CASSLEKGAGELFF
>.|TRBJ1-4|.|TRBV7-9
TGTGCCAGCAGCAAAACGACGGGGGAAAAACTGTTTTTT
CASSKTTGEKLFF
>.|TRBJ1-2|.|TRBV29-1
TGCAGCGTTGACCAGGGTTTAACTGGCTACACCTTC
CSVDQGLTGYTF
>.|TRBJ2-3|.|TRBV5-4
TGTGCCAGCAGCTTGGCCGCAGGGGGGCAGAAGGGAGATACGCAGTATTTT
CASSLAAGGQKGDTQYF
>.|TRBJ2-2|.|TRBV14
TGTGCCAGCAGCAAGGACAGCACCGGGGAGCTGTTTTTT
CASSKDSTGELFF
>.|TRBJ2-7|.|TRBV18
TGTGCCAGCTCACCAGACCCCGTACGGGGGCAGTACTTC
CASSPDPVRGQYF
>.|TRBJ1-4|.|TRBV7-2
TGTGCCAGCAGCGTCGGGTCTACCACTAATGAAAAACTGTTTTTT
CASSVGSTTNEKLFF
>.|TRBJ1-3|.|TRBV4-2
TGTGCCAGCAGCCCCGGGGGGACTGGAAACACCATATATTTT
CASSPGGTGNTIYF
>.|TRBJ1-2|.|TRBV6-6
TGTGCCAGCAGTTACTCGATCGCACAGCATGGGGGCTACACCTTC
CASSYSIAQHGGYTF
>.|TRBJ1-4|.|TRBV2
TGTGCCAGCAGTTTTCAGGATGAAAAACTGTTTTTT
CASSFQDEKLFF
>.|TRBJ2-3|TRBD1|TRBV28
TGTGCCAGCAGTCCAGAGGGACAGGGCACAGATACGCAGTATTTT
CASSPEGQGTDTQYF
>.|TRBJ2-3|.|TRBV28
TGTGCCAGCAGTTTTGAGTTCTCTTCAGATACGCAGTATTTT
CASSFEFSSDTQYF
>.|TRBJ2-7|.|TRBV5-1
TGCGCCAGCAGAGGGGGAGGGGCATCCTACGAGCAGTACTTC
CASRGGGASYEQYF
>.|TRBJ1-2|TRBD1|TRBV14
TGTGCCAGCAGCTTCCGACAGGGCGGCTACACCTTC
CASSFRQGGYTF
>.|TRBJ1-1|.|TRBV28
TGTGCCACCACGACCAGTTTGGTGAGAGGGGCTTTCTTT
CATTTSLVRGAFF
>.|TRBJ1-4|.|TRBV14
TGTGCCAGCAGCCAAGATGCGGGGTCAACTAATGAAAAACTGTTTTTT
CASSQDAGSTNEKLFF
>.|TRBJ1-1|.|TRBV19
TGTGCCAGCGGCGGGGGACTAATTGATTTCAAGGGAGCGAACACTGAAGCTTTCTTT
CASGGGLIDFKGANTEAFF
>.|TRBJ2-7|.|TRBV5-1
TGCGCCAGCAGCTTTGGGACATCGGTAGTAAACGAGCAGTACTTC
CASSFGTSVVNEQYF
>.|TRBJ2-5|TRBD1|TRBV4-3
TGCGCCAGCAGCCAAAGGTACGGGACAGCCCAAGAGACCCAGTACTTC
CASSQRYGTAQETQYF
>.|TRBJ1-2|.|TRBV7-9
TGTGCCAGCAGCCCAAAGGGGCCACCCGGATCCCTGGGGTATGGCTACACCTTC
CASSPKGPPGSLGYGYTF
>.|TRBJ1-3|.|TRBV25-1
TGTGCCAGCAGTGAACGGGGGGCCTTCTCTGGAAACACCATATATTTT
CASSERGAFSGNTIYF
>.|TRBJ2-7|TRBD2|TRBV11-2
TGTGCCAGCAGCTCCTCTTTGAAGGGAGGGTACGAGCAGTACTTC
CASSSSLKGGYEQYF
>.|TRBJ1-4|.|TRBV5-4
TGTGCCAGCAGGACTATCGGGGGTGAAAAACTGTTTTTT
CASRTIGGEKLFF
>.|TRBJ1-1|.|TRBV5-4
TGTGCCAGCAGCTTGCGAGGGACTTACACTGAAGCTTTCTTT
CASSLRGTYTEAFF
>.|TRBJ2-1|.|TRBV15
TGTGCCACCAGCAGAGATCTGGGCGGGCTAAGCAATGAGCAGTTCTTC
CATSRDLGGLSNEQFF
>.|TRBJ1-5|.|TRBV19
TGTGCCAGTAGTCCCCCGGGGGGTTATCAGCCCCAGCATTTT
CASSPPGGYQPQHF
>.|TRBJ2-1|.|TRBV18
TGTGCCAGCTCACCATCCCTTTATACAGGGAGCTCCTACAATGAGCAGTTCTTC
CASSPSLYTGSSYNEQFF
>.|TRBJ1-5|TRBD1|TRBV4-2
TGTGCCAGCAGCCAAGATCACAGGGGGGCGAATCAGCCCCAGCATTTT
CASSQDHRGANQPQHF
>few|TRBJ2-5|.|TRBV15
TGTGCCACCAGCAGAGATGACAGACAGTCCGAGACCCAGTACTTC
CATSRDDRQSETQYF
>.|TRBJ1-2|.|TRBV7-9
TGTGCCAGCAGTTTGACGTCCACAGCAATCTATGGCTACACCTTC
CASSLTSTAIYGYTF
>.|TRBJ1-1|.|TRBV19
TGTGCCAGTAGTATACAGTCGAACACTGAAGCTTTCTTT
CASSIQSNTEAFF
>.|TRBJ1-5|.|TRBV28
TGTGCCAGCATTTTGCCGGGGGTAGGTCAGCCCCAGCATTTT
CASILPGVGQPQHF
>.|TRBJ2-5|TRBD2|TRBV25-1
TGTGCCAGCAGTGTGGCGGGGGGGCGGGAAGAGACCCAGTACTTC
CASSVAGGREETQYF
>.|TRBJ2-2|.|TRBV7-2
TGTGCCAGCAGCTCTGTAGGAGGAACCGGGGAGCTGTTTTTT
CASSSVGGTGELFF
>.|TRBJ1-5|.|TRBV18
TGTGCCAGCTCATCAGGGCCGGGTCAGCCCCAGCATTTT
CASSSGPGQPQHF
>.|TRBJ2-3|.|TRBV19
TGTGCCAGTAGCGCACTTAGGACTGGTAGTGATACGCAGTATTTT
CASSALRTGSDTQYF
>.|TRBJ2-2|.|TRBV7-8
TGTGCCAGCAGCTTAGGGACAGACATGGTCGGGGAGCTGTTTTTT
CASSLGTDMVGELFF
>.|TRBJ2-2|TRBD1|TRBV28
TGTGCCAGCAGTATATCAGGGACAGGCGGGGAGCTGTTTTTT
CASSISGTGGELFF
>.|TRBJ1-4|TRBD1|TRBV4-3
TGCGCCAGCAGCCAAGCGGACAGGGGTTCCGGAAAACTGTTTTTT
CASSQADRGSGKLFF
>.|TRBJ2-2|TRBD2|TRBV10-3
TGTGCCATCAGTGATGTACTAGCGGGGTCTCGGGACACCGGGGAGCTGTTTTTT
CAISDVLAGSRDTGELFF
>.|TRBJ2-1|.|TRBV9
TGTGCCAGCAGCGTAGTTACGGGGGACGAGCAGTTCTTC
CASSVVTGDEQFF
>.|TRBJ1-6|.|TRBV5-6
TGTGCCAGCAGCTTGGGGGTAGGGGAGGTCCACTTT
CASSLGVGEVHF
>.|TRBJ1-2|TRBD1|TRBV6-5
TGTGCCAGCAGTTACGGGACAGGTGATAATGGCTACACCTTC
CASSYGTGDNGYTF
>.|TRBJ2-2|TRBD1|TRBV27
TGTGCCAGCAGTTTAAGGCGGGGCGGGGACAGGGGAACCGGGGAGCTGTTTTTT
CASSLRRGGDRGTGELFF